A single sample is the source of the 3 T cell receptor beta chains below, sequenced in a study of shared clonotypes between healthy human individuals. Data came from immunoSEQ multiplex PCR; TCRdb stores just in-frame clones and leaves some out. This sample has some 450,000 clones, with 75% to 80% found just once. Sequencing was performed on PBMCs. All receptors come from a woman aged 40 to 50 in good health. Some clones in this sample may be carry-over from other donors' samples.

The V gene is TRBV29-1, the J gene TRBJ2-5; D tentatively fits TRBD1 or TRBD2 (5 bases each). The DNA end lines up better with TRBJ2-7; the J call may be wrong. Germline loops: CDR1 SQVTM, CDR2 ANQGSEA. The CDR3 consists of 13 residues. CDR3 in amino acids: CSVGSGGSYEQYF. The CDR3 DNA is TGCAGCGTTGGAAGTGGGGGCTCCTACGAGCAGTACTTC.

V and J are TRBV2 and TRBJ2-7, with 9 nucleotides matching TRBD2. Per the germline V gene, CDR1 is SNHLY and CDR2 is FYNNEI. J was trimmed by 2 bases and V by 4 bases; bases with no gene match: 18. The CDR3 is made up of 19 amino acids. CDR3 in amino acids: CASSGPLAGTRFSTYEQYF. Written as DNA, the CDR3 is TGTGCCAGCAGTGGCCCTCTAGCGGGAACACGATTCAGCACCTACGAGCAGTACTTC.

The V call is TRBV7-9, the J call TRBJ2-5; D might be TRBD2 (6 bases). This CDR3 is 12 amino acids long. Germline CDR1 reads SEHNR; CDR2 reads FQNEAQ (reference sequence). The V gene lost 5 bases and the J gene lost 13 bases, with 17 bases spanning the gap. Here the CDR3 reads CASSPAGTPPYF. CDR3 nucleotides: TGTGCCAGCAGCCCCGCGGGGACCCCCCCGTACTTC.